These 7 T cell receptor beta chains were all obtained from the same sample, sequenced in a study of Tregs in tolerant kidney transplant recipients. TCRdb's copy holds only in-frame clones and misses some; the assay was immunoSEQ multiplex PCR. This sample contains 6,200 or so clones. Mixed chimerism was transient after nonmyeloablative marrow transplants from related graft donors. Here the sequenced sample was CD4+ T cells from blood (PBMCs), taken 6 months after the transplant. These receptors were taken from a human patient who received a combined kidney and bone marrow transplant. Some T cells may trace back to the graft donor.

CDR3 DNA (partial): TGTGCCAGCAGTTTAGAACGGGGCAATCAGCCC. Translating gives CASSLERGNQP. The full-length CDR3 reads as CASSLERGNQPQHF. This chain connects TRBV12-3 or TRBV12-4 to TRBJ1-5; D is ambiguous. The CDR3 goes on 3 residues after the read ends, and that part is filled in from the germline J gene. The CDR3 totals 14 residues. V was cut by 1 base and J by 2 bases, with 6 bases left in between.

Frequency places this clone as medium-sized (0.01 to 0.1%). CDR3 DNA, as far as it was read: TGTGCCAGCACTTGGGGACTAGCGGGGTTCCAAGAGACC. This gives the protein CASTWGLAGFQET. The complete CDR3 sequence is CASTWGLAGFQETQYF. The chain combines TRBV6-2 or TRBV6-3 with TRBJ2-5; TRBD2 matches at 13 bases. The observed sequence ends 3 residues before the CDR3 terminus, with the missing tail filled in from the germline J gene. Trimming took 7 bases from V and 1 from J; bases not matched to a gene: 6. Germline CDR1 is MNHEY and CDR2 is SVGEGT. The CDR3 extends over 16 amino acids.

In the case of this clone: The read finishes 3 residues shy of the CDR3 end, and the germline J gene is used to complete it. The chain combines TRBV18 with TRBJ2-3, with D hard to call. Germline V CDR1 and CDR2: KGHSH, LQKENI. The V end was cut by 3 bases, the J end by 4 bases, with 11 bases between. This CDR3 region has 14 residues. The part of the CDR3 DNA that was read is TGTGCCAGCTCACCCAACATGCAAGCAGATACG. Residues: CASSPNMQADT. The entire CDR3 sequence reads CASSPNMQADTQYF.

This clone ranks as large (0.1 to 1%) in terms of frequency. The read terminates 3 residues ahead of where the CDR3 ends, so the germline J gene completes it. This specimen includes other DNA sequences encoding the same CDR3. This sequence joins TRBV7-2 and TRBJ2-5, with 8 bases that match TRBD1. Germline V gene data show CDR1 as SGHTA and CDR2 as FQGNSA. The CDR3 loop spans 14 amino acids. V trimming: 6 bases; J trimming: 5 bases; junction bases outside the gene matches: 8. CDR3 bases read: TGTGCCAGCAGACCTGCAGGGGGCGCCGAGACC. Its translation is CASRPAGGAET. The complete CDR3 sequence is CASRPAGGAETQYF.

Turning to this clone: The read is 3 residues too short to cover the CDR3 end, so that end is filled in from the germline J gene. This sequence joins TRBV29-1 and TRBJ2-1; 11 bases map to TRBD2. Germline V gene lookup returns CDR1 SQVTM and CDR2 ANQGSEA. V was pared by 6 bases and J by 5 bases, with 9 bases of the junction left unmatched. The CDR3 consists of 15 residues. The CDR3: CSVARRLAGNNEQFF. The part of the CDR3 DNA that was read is TGCAGCGTAGCCCGTAGACTAGCGGGAAACAATGAG.

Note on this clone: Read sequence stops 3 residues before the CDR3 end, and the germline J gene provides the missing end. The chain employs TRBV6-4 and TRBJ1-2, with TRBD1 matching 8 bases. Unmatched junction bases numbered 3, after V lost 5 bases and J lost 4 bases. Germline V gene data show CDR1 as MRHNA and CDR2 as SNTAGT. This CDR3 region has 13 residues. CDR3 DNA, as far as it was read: TGTGCCAGCAGTAATACAGGGGGCTATGGC. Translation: CASSNTGGYG. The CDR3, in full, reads CASSNTGGYGYTF.

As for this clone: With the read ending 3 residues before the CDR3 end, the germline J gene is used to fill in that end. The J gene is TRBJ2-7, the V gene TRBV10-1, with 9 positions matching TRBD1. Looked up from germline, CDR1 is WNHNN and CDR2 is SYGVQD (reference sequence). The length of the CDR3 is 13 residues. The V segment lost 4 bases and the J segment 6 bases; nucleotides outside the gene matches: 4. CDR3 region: CASSGDRAGEQYF. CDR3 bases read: TGCGCCAGCAGTGGGGACAGGGCGGGCGAG.